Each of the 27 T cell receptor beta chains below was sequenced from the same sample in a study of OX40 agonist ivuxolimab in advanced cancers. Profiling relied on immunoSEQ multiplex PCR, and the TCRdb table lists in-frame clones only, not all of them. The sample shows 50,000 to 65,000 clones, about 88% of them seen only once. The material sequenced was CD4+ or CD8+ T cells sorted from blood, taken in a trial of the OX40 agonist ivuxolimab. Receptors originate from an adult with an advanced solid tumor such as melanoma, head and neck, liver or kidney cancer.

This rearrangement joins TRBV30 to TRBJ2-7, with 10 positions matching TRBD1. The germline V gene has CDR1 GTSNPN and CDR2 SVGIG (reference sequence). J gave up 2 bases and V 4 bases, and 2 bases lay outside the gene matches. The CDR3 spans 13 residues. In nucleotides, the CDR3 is TGTGCCTGGAAGGACAGGGGGACCTACGAGCAGTACTTC. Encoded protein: CAWKDRGTYEQYF.

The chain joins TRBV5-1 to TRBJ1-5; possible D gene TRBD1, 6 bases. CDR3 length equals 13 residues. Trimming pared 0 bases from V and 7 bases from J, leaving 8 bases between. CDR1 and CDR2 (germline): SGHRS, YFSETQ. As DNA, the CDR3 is TGCGCCAGCAGCTTGGACAGGGAACAGCCCCAGCATTTT. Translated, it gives CASSLDREQPQHF.

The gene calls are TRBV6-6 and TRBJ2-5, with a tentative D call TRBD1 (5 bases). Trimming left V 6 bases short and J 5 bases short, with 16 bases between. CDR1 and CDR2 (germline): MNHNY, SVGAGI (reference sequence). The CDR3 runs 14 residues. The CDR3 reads CASSLLRGRETQYF. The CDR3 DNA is TGTGCCAGCAGCCTACTAAGGGGCAGGGAGACCCAGTACTTC.

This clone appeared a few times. CDR3 sequence (DNA): TGTGCCAGCTGCGCGCGGGCCGATCAGCCCCAGCATTTT. It specifies CASCARADQPQHF. The V gene is TRBV6-1, the J gene TRBJ1-5, with D hard to call. The CDR3 length is 13 residues. Germline V gives CDR1 MNHNS, CDR2 SASEGT. V gave up 8 bases and J gave up 5 bases, with 13 bases separating them.

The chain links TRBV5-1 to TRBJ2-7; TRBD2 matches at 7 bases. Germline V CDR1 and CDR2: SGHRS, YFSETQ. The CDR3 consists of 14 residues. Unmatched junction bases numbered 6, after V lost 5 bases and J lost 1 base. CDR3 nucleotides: TGCGCCAGCAGTTCCGCGGGAGAGTCCTACGAGCAGTACTTC. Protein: CASSSAGESYEQYF. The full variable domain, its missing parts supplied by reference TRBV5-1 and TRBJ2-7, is KAGVTQTPRYLIKTRGQQVTLSCSPISGHRSVSWYQQTPGQGLQFLFEYFSETQRNKGNFPGRFSGRQFSNSRSEMNVSTLELGDSALYLCASSSAGESYEQYFGPGTRLTVT.

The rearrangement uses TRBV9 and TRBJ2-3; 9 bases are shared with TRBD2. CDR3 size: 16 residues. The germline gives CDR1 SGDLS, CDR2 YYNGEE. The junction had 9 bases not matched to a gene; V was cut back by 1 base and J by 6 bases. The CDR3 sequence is CASSVKSGRLGDTQYF. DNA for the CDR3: TGTGCCAGCAGCGTAAAGAGCGGGAGGTTGGGGGATACGCAGTATTTT.

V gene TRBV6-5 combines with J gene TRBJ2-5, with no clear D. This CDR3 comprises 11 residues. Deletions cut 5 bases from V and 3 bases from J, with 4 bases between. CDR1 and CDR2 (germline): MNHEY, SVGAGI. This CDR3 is CASSREETQYF. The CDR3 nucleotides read TGTGCCAGCAGTAGAGAAGAGACCCAGTACTTC.

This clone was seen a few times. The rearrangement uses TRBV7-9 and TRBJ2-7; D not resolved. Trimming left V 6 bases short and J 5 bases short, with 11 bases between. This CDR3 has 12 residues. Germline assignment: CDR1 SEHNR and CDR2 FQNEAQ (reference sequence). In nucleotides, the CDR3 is TGTGCCAGCAGTAAGGAACTGGACGAGCAGTACTTC. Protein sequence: CASSKELDEQYF. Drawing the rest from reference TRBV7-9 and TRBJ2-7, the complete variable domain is DTGVSQNPRHKITKRGQNVTFRCDPISEHNRLYWYRQTLGQGPEFLTYFQNEAQLEKSRLLSDRFSAERPKGSFSTLEIQRTEQGDSAMYLCASSKELDEQYFGPGTRLTVT.

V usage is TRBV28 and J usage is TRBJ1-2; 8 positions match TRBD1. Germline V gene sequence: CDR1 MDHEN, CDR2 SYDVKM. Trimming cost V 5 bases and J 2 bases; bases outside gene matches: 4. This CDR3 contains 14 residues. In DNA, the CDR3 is TGTGCCAGCAGTCGACAGGGGACGAACTATGGCTACACCTTC. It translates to CASSRQGTNYGYTF.

The CDR3 coding sequence is TGTGCCAGCAGCCAAGCTGGGACAGGGGGGGATCAGCCCCAGCATTTT. It encodes CASSQAGTGGDQPQHF. The rearrangement uses TRBV4-2 and TRBJ1-5; 11 bases line up with TRBD1. Per the germline V gene, CDR1 is LGHNA and CDR2 is YNFKEQ. After removal of 1 base from V and 5 bases from J, the junction contained 4 bases not matched to a gene. The CDR3 totals 16 residues.

The CDR3 DNA sequence: TGTGCCAGCAGCCGGCGTACTAGCGGAGCATACACAGATACGCAGTATTTT. Translated: CASSRRTSGAYTDTQYF. The V gene is TRBV7-2, the J gene TRBJ2-3; 8 bases map to TRBD2. Germline CDR1 reads SGHTA; CDR2 reads FQGNSA. Germline trimming cut 5 bases from V and 2 bases from J; bases unmatched to any gene: 12. The CDR3 length is 17 residues.

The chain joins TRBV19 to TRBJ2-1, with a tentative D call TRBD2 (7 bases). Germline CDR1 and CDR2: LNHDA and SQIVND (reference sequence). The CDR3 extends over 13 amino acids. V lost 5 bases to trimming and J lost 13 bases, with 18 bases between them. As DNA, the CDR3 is TGTGCCAGTAGTCCCAGGGGCGGGGGCACCCAGTTCTTC. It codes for CASSPRGGGTQFF.

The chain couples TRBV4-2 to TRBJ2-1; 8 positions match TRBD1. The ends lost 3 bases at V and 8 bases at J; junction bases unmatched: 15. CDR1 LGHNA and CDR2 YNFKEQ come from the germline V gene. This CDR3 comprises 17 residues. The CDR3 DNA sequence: TGTGCCAGCAGCCAGAAAGCCAGGGGGCCCAGCGGCGATGAGCAGTTCTTC. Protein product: CASSQKARGPSGDEQFF.

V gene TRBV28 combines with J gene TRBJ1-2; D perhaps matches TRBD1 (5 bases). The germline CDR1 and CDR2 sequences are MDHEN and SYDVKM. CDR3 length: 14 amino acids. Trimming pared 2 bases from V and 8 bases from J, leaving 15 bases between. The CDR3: CASSLTQGLTGYTF. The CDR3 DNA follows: TGTGCCAGCAGTTTAACGCAGGGTCTAACCGGCTACACCTTC.

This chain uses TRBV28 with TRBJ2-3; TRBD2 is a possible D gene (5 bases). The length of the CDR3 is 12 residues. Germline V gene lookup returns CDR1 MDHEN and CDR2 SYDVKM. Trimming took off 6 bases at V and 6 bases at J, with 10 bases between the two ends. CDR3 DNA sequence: TGTGCCAGCAGCAGCACTAGGGATACGCAGTATTTT. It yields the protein CASSSTRDTQYF.

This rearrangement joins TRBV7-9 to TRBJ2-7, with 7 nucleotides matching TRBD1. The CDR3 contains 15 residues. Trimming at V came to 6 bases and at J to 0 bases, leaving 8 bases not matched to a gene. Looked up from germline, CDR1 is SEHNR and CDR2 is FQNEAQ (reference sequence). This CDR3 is CASSPSNRGSYEQYF. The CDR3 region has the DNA TGTGCCAGCAGTCCCTCAAACAGGGGCTCCTACGAGCAGTACTTC.

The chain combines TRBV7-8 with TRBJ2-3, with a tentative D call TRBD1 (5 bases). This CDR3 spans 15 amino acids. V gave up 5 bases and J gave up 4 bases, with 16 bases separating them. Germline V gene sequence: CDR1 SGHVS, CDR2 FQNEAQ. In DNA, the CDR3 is TGTGCCAGCAGCACAGGACCCCGGCGCGCAGATACGCAGTATTTT. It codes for CASSTGPRRADTQYF.

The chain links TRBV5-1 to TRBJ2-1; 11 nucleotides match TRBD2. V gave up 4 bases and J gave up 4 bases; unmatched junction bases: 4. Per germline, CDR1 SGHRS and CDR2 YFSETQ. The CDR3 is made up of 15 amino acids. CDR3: CASSVGLAVYNEQFF. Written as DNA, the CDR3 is TGCGCCAGCAGCGTGGGACTAGCGGTTTACAATGAGCAGTTCTTC.

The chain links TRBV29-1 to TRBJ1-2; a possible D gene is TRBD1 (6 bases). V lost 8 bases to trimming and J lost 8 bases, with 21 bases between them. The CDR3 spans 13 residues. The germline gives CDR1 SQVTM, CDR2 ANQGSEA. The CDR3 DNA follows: TGCAGCCTCCGGCGGGATGAGGGGGACGGCTACACCTTC. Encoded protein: CSLRRDEGDGYTF.

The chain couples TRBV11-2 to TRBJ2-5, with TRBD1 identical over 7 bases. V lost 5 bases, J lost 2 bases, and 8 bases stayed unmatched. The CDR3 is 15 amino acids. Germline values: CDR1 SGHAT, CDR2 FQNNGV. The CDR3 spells CASSNHRTGQETQYF. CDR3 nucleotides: TGTGCCAGCAGCAACCATCGGACAGGACAAGAGACCCAGTACTTC.

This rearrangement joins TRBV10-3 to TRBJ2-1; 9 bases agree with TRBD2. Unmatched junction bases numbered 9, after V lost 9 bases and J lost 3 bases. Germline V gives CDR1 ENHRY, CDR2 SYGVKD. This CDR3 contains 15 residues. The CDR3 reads CAISLKTSGYNEQFF. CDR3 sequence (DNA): TGTGCCATAAGTTTAAAGACTAGCGGCTACAATGAGCAGTTCTTC.

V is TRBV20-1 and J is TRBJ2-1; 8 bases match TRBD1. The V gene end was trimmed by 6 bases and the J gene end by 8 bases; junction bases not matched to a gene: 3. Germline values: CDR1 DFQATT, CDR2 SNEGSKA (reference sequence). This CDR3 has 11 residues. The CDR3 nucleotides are TGCAGTGCCCAGGGGGCCTATGAGCAGTTCTTC. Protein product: CSAQGAYEQFF.

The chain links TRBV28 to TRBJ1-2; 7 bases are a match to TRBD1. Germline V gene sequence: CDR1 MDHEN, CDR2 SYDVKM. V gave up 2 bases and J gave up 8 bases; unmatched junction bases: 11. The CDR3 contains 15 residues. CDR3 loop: CASSLGARQGGGYTF. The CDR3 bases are TGTGCCAGCAGTTTAGGGGCCCGACAGGGTGGCGGCTACACCTTC.

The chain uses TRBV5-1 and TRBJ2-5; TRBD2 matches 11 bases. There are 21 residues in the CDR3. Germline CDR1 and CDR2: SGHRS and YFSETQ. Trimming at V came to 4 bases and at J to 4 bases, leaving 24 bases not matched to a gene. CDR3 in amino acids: CASSTRPGQGLAGGPGETQYF. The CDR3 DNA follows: TGCGCCAGCAGCACCCGCCCGGGACAGGGTTTAGCGGGAGGGCCGGGAGAGACCCAGTACTTC. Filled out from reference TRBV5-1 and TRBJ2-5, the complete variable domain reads KAGVTQTPRYLIKTRGQQVTLSCSPISGHRSVSWYQQTPGQGLQFLFEYFSETQRNKGNFPGRFSGRQFSNSRSEMNVSTLELGDSALYLCASSTRPGQGLAGGPGETQYFGPGTRLLVL.

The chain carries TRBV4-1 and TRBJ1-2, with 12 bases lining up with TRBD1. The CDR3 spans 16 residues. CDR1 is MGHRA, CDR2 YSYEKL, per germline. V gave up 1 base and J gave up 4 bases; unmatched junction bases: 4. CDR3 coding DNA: TGCGCCAGCAGCCAAGTAGGGACAGGGGGCACCTATGGCTACACCTTC. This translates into CASSQVGTGGTYGYTF.

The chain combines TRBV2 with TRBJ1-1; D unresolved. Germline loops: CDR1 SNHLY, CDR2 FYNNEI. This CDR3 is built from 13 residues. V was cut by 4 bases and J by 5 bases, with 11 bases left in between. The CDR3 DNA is TGTGCCAGCAGTGCGCGGGGTTGGACTGAAGCTTTCTTT. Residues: CASSARGWTEAFF.

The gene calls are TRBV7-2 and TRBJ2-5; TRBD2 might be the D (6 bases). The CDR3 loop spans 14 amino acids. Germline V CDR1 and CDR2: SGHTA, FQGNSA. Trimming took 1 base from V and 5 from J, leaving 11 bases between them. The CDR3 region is CASSLGGTRETQYF. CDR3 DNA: TGTGCCAGCAGCTTAGGCGGGACGAGGGAGACCCAGTACTTC.